This T cell receptor beta chain was identified in a study of blood T cell repertoires in COVID-19. Overall study context: The origin of the acute and convalescent COVID-19 samples was the United States, Italy and Spain. PBMCs, B-cell-depleted T cells, or T cells were the source of the cDNA or gDNA that made up the material.

Germline CDR1 SGHRS, CDR2 YFSETQ. The V segment lost 0 bases and the J segment 7 bases; nucleotides outside the gene matches: 3. The CDR3 extends over 14 amino acids. Seattle's enrolled individuals joined amid active infection and were then monitored longitudinally. Original processing methods: Nucleated cell counts were estimated from reference gene primer amplification. Clones were sequenced by immunoSEQ multiplex PCR, and TCRdb holds only the in-frame ones, with some missing. Clone size and V and J calls were adopted from that table, with D and trimming inferred from the DNA. The data show roughly 180,000 clones, 94% seen once.

This TCR was recovered from a man aged 25-45 years with COVID-19, enrolled during active disease. The chain employs TRBV5-1 and TRBJ1-4; 7 nucleotides align to TRBD1. What was sequenced was peripheral blood. Here the CDR3 DNA reads TGCGCCAGCAGCTTGGGACAGGGTGCTGAAAAACTGTTTTTT. Its translation is CASSLGQGAEKLFF.